One sample yielded the 26 T cell receptor beta chains listed below, sequenced in a study of human T cells and chemical hapten exposure (dated by TCRdb to the early 2020s). The sample's time point label, in plain terms: patch test 1, 2 weeks after DPC sensitization. Interpreted using the paper, the treatment or condition label stands for: therapeutic diphenylcyclopropenone sensitization with weekly scalp DPC. Library creation used RACE. Sequenced using a NextSeq 500. Using fastp at Q25 and MiXCR, TCRdb reprocessed the public reads and kept productive beta chains. Duplicate CDR3 protein sequences are folded into a single record with the most common DNA and genes. A total of approximately 340,000 distinct CDR3 sequences appear in this sample, around 7% of them only once. Clones ranked in the top ten supply more than 7% of the sample. The material sequenced was whole blood, taken in connection with sensitization to the hapten diphenylcyclopropenone (DPC). These receptors came from a woman in her late teens or twenties with alopecia areata. Some clones in this sample may be carry-over from other donors' samples.

This clonotype was recorded a few times. The chain carries TRBV28 and TRBJ2-1, with TRBD2 identical over 7 bases. The germline CDR1 and CDR2 sequences are MDHEN and SYDVKM. The CDR3 covers 15 residues. V gave up 2 bases and J gave up 4 bases; unmatched junction bases: 5. The CDR3 is CASSLRRGKYNEQFF. The CDR3 DNA reads TGTGCCAGCAGTTTAAGGCGGGGGAAGTACAATGAGCAGTTCTTC.

There are a few counts of this clonotype. V is TRBV20-1 and J is TRBJ1-5; D uncertain. Trimming shortened V by 1 base and J by 7 bases, and 14 bases separated the two germline ends. Germline-derived CDR1 and CDR2 are DFQATT and SNEGSKA (reference sequence). The CDR3 runs to 14 residues. The CDR3 region has the DNA TGCAGTGCTAGAGGGACGGAGGTTAGCCAGCCCCAGCATTTT. Amino acids: CSARGTEVSQPQHF.

This chain links TRBV5-1 with TRBJ2-3, with D unresolved. Germline-derived CDR1 and CDR2 are SGHRS and YFSETQ. The V and J ends lost 2 bases and 0 bases respectively, with 7 bases between them. There are 14 residues in the CDR3. CDR3 sequence: CASSLPVSTDTQYF. DNA of the CDR3: TGCGCCAGCAGCTTACCCGTTAGCACAGATACGCAGTATTTT. Using reference TRBV5-1 and TRBJ2-3 for the parts outside the CDR3, the full variable domain is KAGVTQTPRYLIKTRGQQVTLSCSPISGHRSVSWYQQTPGQGLQFLFEYFSETQRNKGNFPGRFSGRQFSNSRSEMNVSTLELGDSALYLCASSLPVSTDTQYFGPGTRLTVL.

This clonotype was counted between two and nine times. This chain uses TRBV4-3 with TRBJ1-6; 9 bases are a match to TRBD1. V lost 0 bases, J lost 9 bases, and 9 bases stayed unmatched. The CDR3 spans 17 residues. Germline CDR1 and CDR2: LGHNA and YSLEER. The CDR3 region is CASSQDTGTGRSSPLHF. The CDR3 DNA sequence: TGCGCCAGCAGCCAAGACACCGGGACAGGGCGCAGTTCACCCCTCCACTTT.

This clonotype was seen more than once but under ten times. The V call is TRBV29-1, the J call TRBJ2-5, with D unresolved. V was shortened by 3 bases and J by 9 bases, with 14 bases between the two germline ends. Germline CDR1 is SQVTM and CDR2 is ANQGSEA. The CDR3 sequence is 12 residues long. CDR3 sequence reads: CSVESRVRAQYF. CDR3 nucleotide sequence: TGCAGCGTTGAGAGTCGGGTTAGGGCCCAGTACTTC.

This clonotype was seen a few times. V is TRBV29-1 and J is TRBJ2-1, with 7 bases aligning to TRBD1. The germline V gene has CDR1 SQVTM and CDR2 ANQGSEA. The trim removed 7 bases at V and 5 bases at J, leaving 8 bases unmatched. The CDR3 spans 13 residues. The CDR3 spells CSGRQGENNEQFF. CDR3 DNA sequence: TGCAGCGGACGACAGGGAGAGAACAATGAGCAGTTCTTC.

V and J are TRBV7-9 and TRBJ1-5; tentative D call: TRBD1 (5 bases). V was cut by 2 bases and J by 3 bases, with 11 bases left in between. Germline CDR1 and CDR2: SEHNR and FQNEAQ (reference sequence). This CDR3 has 15 residues. This CDR3 is CASSLSGAFNQPQHF. CDR3 nucleotide sequence: TGTGCCAGCAGCTTAAGCGGGGCCTTCAATCAGCCCCAGCATTTT.

The CDR3 DNA is TGTGCCAGCAGCCAAGTTACAGGGAACTATGGCTACACCTTC. This encodes CASSQVTGNYGYTF. The J gene is TRBJ1-2, the V gene TRBV3-1; a possible D gene is TRBD1 (6 bases). The germline V and J ends were trimmed by 1 base and 2 bases, with 8 bases remaining between them. The CDR3 loop spans 14 amino acids. Germline CDR1 LGHDT, CDR2 YNNKEL (reference sequence).

This clonotype came up many times. V is TRBV6-6 and J is TRBJ1-1; 10 bases align to TRBD1. CDR3 length: 11 amino acids. CDR1 MNHNY and CDR2 SVGAGI come from the germline V gene (reference sequence). V lost 6 bases and J lost 11; bases outside the gene matches: 3. The CDR3 loop reads CASSLTGGAFF. The CDR3 DNA is TGTGCCAGCAGCTTGACAGGGGGCGCTTTCTTT.

This clonotype was observed many times. The V and J genes are TRBV27 and TRBJ1-6; perhaps TRBD1 as D (6 bases). This CDR3 is built from 15 residues. Trimming removed 5 bases at V and 3 bases at J, with 11 bases between. Germline assignment: CDR1 MNHEY and CDR2 SMNVEV (reference sequence). The CDR3 region is CASSPGRGYNSPLHF. In DNA, the CDR3 is TGTGCCAGCAGTCCCGGCAGGGGCTATAATTCACCCCTCCACTTT.

This clonotype was detected only a few times. V is TRBV3-1 and J is TRBJ1-5, with TRBD1 matching over 8 bases. This CDR3 has 16 residues. V shed 3 bases, J shed 1 base, and the junction held 5 bases outside the gene matches. Germline V gene lookup returns CDR1 LGHDT and CDR2 YNNKEL (reference sequence). CDR3 in amino acids: CASSQDQGASNQPQHF. CDR3 DNA sequence: TGTGCCAGCAGCCAGGATCAGGGGGCAAGCAATCAGCCCCAGCATTTT.

This rearrangement joins TRBV6-6 to TRBJ1-1, with 9 bases matching TRBD1. The J segment lost 3 bases and the V segment lost 7 bases, leaving 9 bases of the junction unmatched. This CDR3 contains 15 residues. Looked up from germline, CDR1 is MNHNY and CDR2 is SVGAGI (reference sequence). The CDR3 is CASIPSRDRDTEAFF. The DNA for the CDR3 is TGTGCCAGCATCCCCTCCCGGGACAGGGACACTGAAGCTTTCTTT.

This clonotype was detected only a few times. V gene TRBV6-2 or TRBV6-3 combines with J gene TRBJ2-7; a possible D gene is TRBD2 (6 bases). The V and J ends lost 5 bases and 3 bases respectively, with 14 bases between them. This CDR3 is 14 amino acids long. Germline V gene lookup returns CDR1 MNHEY and CDR2 SVGEGT. The CDR3 nucleotides read TGTGCCAGCAGTGCCCGGGGGAGTAGCTACGAGCAGTACTTC. It translates to CASSARGSSYEQYF.

This clonotype occurred a few times. This chain uses TRBV28 with TRBJ2-7; D is undetermined. The germline V gene encodes CDR1 MDHEN and CDR2 SYDVKM. Between the trimmed V and J ends, which lost 5 bases and 1 base, there was a span of 15 bases. CDR3 length: 15 amino acids. The CDR3 loop is CASSPPDLRSYEQYF. In DNA form, the CDR3 reads TGTGCCAGCAGTCCCCCGGACCTTCGTTCCTACGAGCAGTACTTC.

The sample holds many counts of this clonotype. The J gene is TRBJ1-1, the V gene TRBV4-2; no clear D. Between the trimmed V and J ends, which lost 0 bases and 6 bases, there was a span of 14 bases. The germline V gene has CDR1 LGHNA and CDR2 YNFKEQ. The CDR3 is 15 amino acids. CDR3 sequence: CASSQDTRQKSEAFF. In DNA form, the CDR3 reads TGTGCCAGCAGCCAAGATACGAGACAAAAGTCTGAAGCTTTCTTT.

This clonotype was recorded many times. DNA of the CDR3: TGTGCCATCAGTGAGTTTGACAGGCTTCCCTCCTACGAGCAGTACTTC. The encoded protein is CAISEFDRLPSYEQYF. The chain employs TRBV10-3 and TRBJ2-7; possible D gene TRBD1, 6 bases. The CDR3 covers 16 residues. The germline gives CDR1 ENHRY, CDR2 SYGVKD. Between the trimmed V and J ends, which lost 1 base and 0 bases, there was a span of 13 bases.

The chain links TRBV28 to TRBJ1-5; D may be TRBD1 (6 bases). The CDR3 sequence is 14 residues long. Germline CDR1 reads MDHEN; CDR2 reads SYDVKM. With 8 bases removed from V and 6 bases from J, the gap between germline ends came to 17 bases. CDR3 in DNA: TGTGCCAGCGGATCTAGGGGGGGGCTTCAGCCCCAGCATTTT. This codes for CASGSRGGLQPQHF.

The chain carries TRBV7-9 and TRBJ1-4; 8 positions agree with TRBD1. This CDR3 spans 16 amino acids. V dropped 5 bases and J dropped 8; count of bases not matched to a gene: 13. Germline V gene sequence: CDR1 SEHNR, CDR2 FQNEAQ (reference sequence). As DNA, the CDR3 is TGTGCCAGCAGCACGTGGACAGGGCCCATTCCCGAAAAACTGTTTTTT. As protein: CASSTWTGPIPEKLFF.

The chain is built from TRBV24-1 and TRBJ1-5, with no clear D. From germline, CDR1 is KGHDR and CDR2 SFDVKD. CDR3 length: 15 amino acids. V was cut by 3 bases and J by 2 bases, with 10 bases left in between. The CDR3, as DNA: TGTGCCACCAGTGATGGGAGGCGAGGCAATCAGCCCCAGCATTTT. As protein: CATSDGRRGNQPQHF.

V and J are TRBV7-9 and TRBJ2-6; D is perhaps TRBD1 (5 bases). The CDR3 runs to 12 residues. Per the germline V gene, CDR1 is SEHNR and CDR2 is FQNEAQ (reference sequence). CDR3: CVWGSGANVLTF. The CDR3 DNA reads as TGTGTCTGGGGCTCCGGGGCCAACGTCCTGACTTTC. The variable domain in full, completed from reference TRBV7-9 and TRBJ2-6, reads DTGVSQNPRHKITKRGQNVTFRCDPISEHNRLYWYRQTLGQGPEFLTYFQNEAQLEKSRLLSDRFSAERPKGSFSTLEIQRTEQGDSAMYLCVWGSGANVLTFGAGSRLTVL.

The chain joins TRBV4-1 to TRBJ2-7; no reliable D call. This CDR3 region has 13 residues. Per the germline V gene, CDR1 is MGHRA and CDR2 is YSYEKL. V was shortened by 1 base and J by 4 bases, with 8 bases between the two germline ends. CDR3 residues: CASSQGTLYEQYF. CDR3 nucleotide sequence: TGCGCCAGCAGCCAAGGAACACTTTACGAGCAGTACTTC.

J is TRBJ1-1 and V is TRBV6-2 or TRBV6-3; D is perhaps TRBD1 (6 bases). The length of the CDR3 is 14 residues. Germline CDR1 is MNHEY and CDR2 is SVGEGT. The germline V and J ends were trimmed by 0 bases and 8 bases, with 13 bases remaining between them. CDR3 sequence reads: CASSYSRPDSEAFF. For the CDR3, the DNA is TGTGCCAGCAGTTACTCTAGACCGGACAGCGAAGCTTTCTTT.

The chain has TRBV29-1 and TRBJ1-5; no clear D. Trimming pared 1 base from V and 7 bases from J, leaving 8 bases between. This CDR3 spans 12 amino acids. Germline loops: CDR1 SQVTM, CDR2 ANQGSEA. The CDR3 DNA follows: TGCAGCGTTGAAGTGGCGGGACAGCCCCAGCATTTT. Encoded protein: CSVEVAGQPQHF.

This clonotype was seen many times. The chain joins TRBV5-1 to TRBJ2-5; 8 positions agree with TRBD1. The CDR3 totals 14 residues. V dropped 4 bases and J dropped 2; count of bases not matched to a gene: 4. Germline V gives CDR1 SGHRS, CDR2 YFSETQ. The CDR3 spells CASSGRTGQETQYF. The DNA of the CDR3 is TGCGCCAGCAGCGGGAGGACAGGGCAAGAGACCCAGTACTTC.

This clonotype was detected a few times. V is TRBV14 and J is TRBJ2-3, with a tentative D call TRBD2 (6 bases). Germline CDR1 reads SGHDN; CDR2 reads FVKESK. The CDR3 length is 15 residues. Trimming shortened V by 3 bases and J by 2 bases, and 12 bases separated the two germline ends. DNA of the CDR3: TGTGCCAGCAGCCAGTTAAAGCGGGTCACAGATACGCAGTATTTT. Its translation: CASSQLKRVTDTQYF.

The chain recombines TRBV18 with TRBJ1-5; 8 bases map to TRBD1. Germline V lookup: CDR1 KGHSH, CDR2 LQKENI. The CDR3 is 15 amino acids. V trimming: 6 bases; J trimming: 7 bases; junction bases outside the gene matches: 11. The DNA for the CDR3 is TGTGCCAGCTCCCGGACAGGGCAAATCAACCAGCCCCAGCATTTT. Its protein is CASSRTGQINQPQHF.